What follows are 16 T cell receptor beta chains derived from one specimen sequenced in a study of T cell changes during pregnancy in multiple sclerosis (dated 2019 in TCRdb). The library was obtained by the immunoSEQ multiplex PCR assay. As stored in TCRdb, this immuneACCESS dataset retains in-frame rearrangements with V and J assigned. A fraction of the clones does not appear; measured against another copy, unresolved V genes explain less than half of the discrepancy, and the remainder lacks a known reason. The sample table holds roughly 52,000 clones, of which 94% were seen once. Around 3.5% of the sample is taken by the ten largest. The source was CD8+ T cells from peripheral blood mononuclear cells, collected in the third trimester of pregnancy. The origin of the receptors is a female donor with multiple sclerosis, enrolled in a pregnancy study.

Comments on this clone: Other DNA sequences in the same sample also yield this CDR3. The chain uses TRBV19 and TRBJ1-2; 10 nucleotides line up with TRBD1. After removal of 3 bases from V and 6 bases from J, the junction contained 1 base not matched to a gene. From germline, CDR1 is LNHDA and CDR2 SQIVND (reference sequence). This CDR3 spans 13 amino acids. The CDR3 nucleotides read TGTGCCAGTAGTATCGGACAGGGGGATGGCTACACCTTC. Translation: CASSIGQGDGYTF.

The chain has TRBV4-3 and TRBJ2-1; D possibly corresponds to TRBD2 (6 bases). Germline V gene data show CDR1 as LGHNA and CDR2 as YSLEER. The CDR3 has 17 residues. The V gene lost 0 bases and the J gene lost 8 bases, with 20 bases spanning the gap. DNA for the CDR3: TGCGCCAGCAGCCAAGATGTTGACCCAGGTCGGGAGTATGAGCAGTTCTTC. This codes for CASSQDVDPGREYEQFF.

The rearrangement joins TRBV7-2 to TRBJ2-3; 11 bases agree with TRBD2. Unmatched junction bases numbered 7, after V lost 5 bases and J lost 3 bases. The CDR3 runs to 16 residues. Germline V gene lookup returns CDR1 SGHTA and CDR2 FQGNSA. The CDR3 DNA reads TGTGCCAGCAGCCCCGTAGCGGGAGGGCCTACAGATACGCAGTATTTT. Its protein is CASSPVAGGPTDTQYF.

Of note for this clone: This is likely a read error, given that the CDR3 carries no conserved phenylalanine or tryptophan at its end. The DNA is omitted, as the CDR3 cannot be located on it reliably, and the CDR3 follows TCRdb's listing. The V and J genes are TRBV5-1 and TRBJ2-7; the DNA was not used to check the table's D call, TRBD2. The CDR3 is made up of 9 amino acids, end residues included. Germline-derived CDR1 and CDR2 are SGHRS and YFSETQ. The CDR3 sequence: CASSEGPTD.

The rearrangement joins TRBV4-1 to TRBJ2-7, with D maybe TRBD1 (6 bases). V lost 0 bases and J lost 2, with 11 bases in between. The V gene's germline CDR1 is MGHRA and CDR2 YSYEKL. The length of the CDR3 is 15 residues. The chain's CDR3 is CASSQEAGVPYEQYF. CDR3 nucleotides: TGCGCCAGCAGCCAAGAAGCAGGGGTCCCCTACGAGCAGTACTTC.

CDR3: CASSVEVSGRAQNTGELFF. In DNA, the CDR3 is TGTGCCAGCAGCGTAGAGGTTAGCGGGAGGGCACAGAACACCGGGGAGCTGTTTTTT. This chain links TRBV9 with TRBJ2-2; TRBD2 matches at 11 bases. After removal of 0 bases from V and 1 base from J, the junction contained 8 bases not matched to a gene. Per the germline V gene, CDR1 is SGDLS and CDR2 is YYNGEE. The CDR3 consists of 19 residues.

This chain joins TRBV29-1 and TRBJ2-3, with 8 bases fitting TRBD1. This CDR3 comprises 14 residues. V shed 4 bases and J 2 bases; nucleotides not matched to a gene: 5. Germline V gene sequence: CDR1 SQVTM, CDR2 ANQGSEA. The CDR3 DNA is TGCAGCGTTGTAGCGACAGGGGACACAGATACGCAGTATTTT. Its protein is CSVVATGDTDTQYF.

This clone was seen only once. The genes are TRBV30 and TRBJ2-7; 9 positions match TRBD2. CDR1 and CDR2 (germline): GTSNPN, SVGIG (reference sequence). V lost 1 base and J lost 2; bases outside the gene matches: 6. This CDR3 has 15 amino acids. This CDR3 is CAWSEGLAPTYEQYF. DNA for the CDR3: TGTGCCTGGAGTGAGGGACTAGCTCCGACCTACGAGCAGTACTTC.

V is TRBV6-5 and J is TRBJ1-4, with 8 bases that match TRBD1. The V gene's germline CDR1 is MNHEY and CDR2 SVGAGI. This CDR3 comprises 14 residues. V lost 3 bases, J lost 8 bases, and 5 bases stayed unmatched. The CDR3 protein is CASSYQGASEKLFF. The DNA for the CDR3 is TGTGCCAGCAGTTATCAGGGGGCTAGCGAAAAACTGTTTTTT.

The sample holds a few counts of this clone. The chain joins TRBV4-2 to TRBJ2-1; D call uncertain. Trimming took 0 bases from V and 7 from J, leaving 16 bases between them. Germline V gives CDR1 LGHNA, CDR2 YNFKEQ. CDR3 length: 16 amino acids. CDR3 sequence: CASSQDSTSPSNEQFF. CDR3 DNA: TGTGCCAGCAGCCAAGACTCGACTTCCCCTAGTAATGAGCAGTTCTTC.

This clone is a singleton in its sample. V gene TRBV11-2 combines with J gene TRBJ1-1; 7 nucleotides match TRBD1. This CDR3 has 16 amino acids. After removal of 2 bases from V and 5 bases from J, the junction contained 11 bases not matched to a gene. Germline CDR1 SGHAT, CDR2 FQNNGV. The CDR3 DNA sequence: TGTGCCAGCAGCTTATTAGGGGCAGGGGGTGGGACTGAAGCTTTCTTT. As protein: CASSLLGAGGGTEAFF.

CDR3 amino acids: CASSTTPGGPETQYF. The CDR3, as DNA: TGTGCCAGCAGCACCACACCGGGGGGTCCAGAGACCCAGTACTTC. V and J are TRBV6-5 and TRBJ2-5, with 7 nucleotides matching TRBD2. The CDR3 consists of 15 residues. The junction had 11 bases not matched to a gene; V was cut back by 6 bases and J by 4 bases. Germline V gene data show CDR1 as MNHEY and CDR2 as SVGAGI.

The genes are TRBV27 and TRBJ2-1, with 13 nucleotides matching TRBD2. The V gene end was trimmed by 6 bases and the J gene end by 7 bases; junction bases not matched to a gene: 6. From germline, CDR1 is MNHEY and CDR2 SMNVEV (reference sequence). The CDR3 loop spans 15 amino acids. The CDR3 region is CASSSGTSGTNEQFF. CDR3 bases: TGTGCCAGCAGCTCCGGGACTAGCGGGACTAATGAGCAGTTCTTC.

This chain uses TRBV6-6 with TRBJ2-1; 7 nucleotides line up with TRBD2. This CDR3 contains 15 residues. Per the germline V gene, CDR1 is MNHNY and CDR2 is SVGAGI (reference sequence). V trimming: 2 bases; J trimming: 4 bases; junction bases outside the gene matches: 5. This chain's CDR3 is CASSYLAGEYNEQFF. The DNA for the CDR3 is TGTGCCAGCAGTTACCTGGCGGGGGAATACAATGAGCAGTTCTTC.

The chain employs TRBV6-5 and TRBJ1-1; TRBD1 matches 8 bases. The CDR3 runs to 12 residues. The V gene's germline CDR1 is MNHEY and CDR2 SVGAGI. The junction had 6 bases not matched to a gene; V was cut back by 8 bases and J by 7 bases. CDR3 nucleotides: TGTGCCAGCGGTACGGACAGGGTTGAAGCTTTCTTT. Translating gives CASGTDRVEAFF.

CDR3 bases: TGTGCCAGCACCACAAGAAAGGGGCGAACTGGAAACACCATATATTTT. It specifies CASTTRKGRTGNTIYF. The chain joins TRBV28 to TRBJ1-3; perhaps TRBD1 as D (5 bases). The V and J ends lost 7 bases and 2 bases respectively, with 18 bases between them. This CDR3 contains 16 residues. Germline CDR1 reads MDHEN; CDR2 reads SYDVKM. The entire variable domain, with the rest obtained from reference TRBV28 and TRBJ1-3, is as follows: DVKVTQSSRYLVKRTGEKVFLECVQDMDHENMFWYRQDPGLGLRLIYFSYDVKMKEKGDIPEGYSVSREKKERFSLILESASTNQTSMYLCASTTRKGRTGNTIYFGEGSWLTVV.